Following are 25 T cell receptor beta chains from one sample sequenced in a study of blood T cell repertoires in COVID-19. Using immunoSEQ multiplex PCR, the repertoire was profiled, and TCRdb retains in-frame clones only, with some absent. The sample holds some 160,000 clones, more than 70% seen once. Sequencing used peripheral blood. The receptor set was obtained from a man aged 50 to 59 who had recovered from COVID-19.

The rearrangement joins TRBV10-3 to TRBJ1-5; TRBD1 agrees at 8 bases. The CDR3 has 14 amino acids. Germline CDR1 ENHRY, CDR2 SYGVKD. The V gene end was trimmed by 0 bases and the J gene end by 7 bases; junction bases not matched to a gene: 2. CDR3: CAISESTGEQPQHF. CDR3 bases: TGTGCCATCAGTGAGTCGACAGGGGAACAGCCCCAGCATTTT.

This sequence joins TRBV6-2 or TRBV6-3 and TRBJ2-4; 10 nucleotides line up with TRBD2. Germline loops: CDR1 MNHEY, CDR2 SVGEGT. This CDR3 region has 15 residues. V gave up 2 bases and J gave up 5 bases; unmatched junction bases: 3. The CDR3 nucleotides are TGTGCCAGCAGTTACGCTAGCGGGAGTCAAAACATTCAGTACTTC. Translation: CASSYASGSQNIQYF.

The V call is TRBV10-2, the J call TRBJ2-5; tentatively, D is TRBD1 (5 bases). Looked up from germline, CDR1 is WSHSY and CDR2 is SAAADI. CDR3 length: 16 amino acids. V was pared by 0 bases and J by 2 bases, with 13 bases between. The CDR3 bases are TGCGCCAGCAGTGAGTCAGGGGCACCCCTTCAAGAGACCCAGTACTTC. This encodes CASSESGAPLQETQYF.

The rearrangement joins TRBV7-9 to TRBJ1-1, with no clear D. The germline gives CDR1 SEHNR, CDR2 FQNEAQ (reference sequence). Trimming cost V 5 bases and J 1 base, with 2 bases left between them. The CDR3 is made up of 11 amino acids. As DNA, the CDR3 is TGTGCCAGCAGCCAGAACACTGAAGCTTTCTTT. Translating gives CASSQNTEAFF.

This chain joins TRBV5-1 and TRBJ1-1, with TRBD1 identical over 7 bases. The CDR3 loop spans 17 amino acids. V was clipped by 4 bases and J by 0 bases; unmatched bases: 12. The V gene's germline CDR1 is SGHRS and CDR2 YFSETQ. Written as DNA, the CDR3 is TGCGCCAGCAGCCGACAGGGATCAGGCTCTATGAACACTGAAGCTTTCTTT. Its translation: CASSRQGSGSMNTEAFF.

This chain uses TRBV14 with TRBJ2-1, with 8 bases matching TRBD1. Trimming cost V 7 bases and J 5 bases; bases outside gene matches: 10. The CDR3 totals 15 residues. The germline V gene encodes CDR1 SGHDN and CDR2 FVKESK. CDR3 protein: CASKGPGGWDNEQFF. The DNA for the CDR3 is TGTGCCAGCAAAGGACCAGGGGGCTGGGACAATGAGCAGTTCTTC.

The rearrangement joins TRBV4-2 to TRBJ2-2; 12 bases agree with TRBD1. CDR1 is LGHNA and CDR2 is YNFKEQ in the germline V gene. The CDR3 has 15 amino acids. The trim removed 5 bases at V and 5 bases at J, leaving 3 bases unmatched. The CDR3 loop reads CASSGTGGWTGELFF. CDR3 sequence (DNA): TGTGCCAGCAGCGGGACAGGGGGCTGGACCGGGGAGCTGTTTTTT.

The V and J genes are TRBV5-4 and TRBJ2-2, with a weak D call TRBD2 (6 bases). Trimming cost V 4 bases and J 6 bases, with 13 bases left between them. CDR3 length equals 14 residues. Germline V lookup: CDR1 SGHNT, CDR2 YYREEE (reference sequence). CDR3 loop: CASSPGRGAGELFF. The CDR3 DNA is TGTGCCAGCAGCCCTGGGCGGGGAGCCGGGGAGCTGTTTTTT. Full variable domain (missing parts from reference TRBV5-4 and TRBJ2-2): ETGVTQSPTHLIKTRGQQVTLRCSSQSGHNTVSWYQQALGQGPQFIFQYYREEENGRGNFPPRFSGLQFPNYSSELNVNALELDDSALYLCASSPGRGAGELFFGEGSRLTVL.

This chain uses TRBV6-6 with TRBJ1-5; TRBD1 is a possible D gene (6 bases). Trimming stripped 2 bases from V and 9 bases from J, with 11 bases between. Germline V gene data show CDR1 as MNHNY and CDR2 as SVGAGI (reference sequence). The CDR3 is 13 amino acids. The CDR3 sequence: CASSYGGGMPQHF. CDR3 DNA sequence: TGTGCCAGCAGTTACGGGGGGGGCATGCCCCAGCATTTT.

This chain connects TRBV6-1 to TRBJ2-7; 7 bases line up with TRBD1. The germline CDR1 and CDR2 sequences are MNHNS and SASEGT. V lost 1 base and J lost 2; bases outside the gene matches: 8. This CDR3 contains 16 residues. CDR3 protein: CASSEDGWTGTYEQYF. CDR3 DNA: TGTGCCAGCAGTGAAGATGGATGGACAGGCACCTACGAGCAGTACTTC.

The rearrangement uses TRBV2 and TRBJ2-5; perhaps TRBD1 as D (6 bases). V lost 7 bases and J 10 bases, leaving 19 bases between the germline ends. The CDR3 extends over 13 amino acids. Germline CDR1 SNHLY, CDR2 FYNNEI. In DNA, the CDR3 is TGTGCCAGCACCGGGACAACGAAAAGTGTCCAGTACTTC. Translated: CASTGTTKSVQYF.

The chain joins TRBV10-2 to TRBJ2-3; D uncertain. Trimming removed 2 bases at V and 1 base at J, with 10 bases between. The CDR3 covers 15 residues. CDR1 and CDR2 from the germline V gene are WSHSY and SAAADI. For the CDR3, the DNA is TGCGCCAGCAGTGAGACCCTTCTAGGCACAGATACGCAGTATTTT. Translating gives CASSETLLGTDTQYF.

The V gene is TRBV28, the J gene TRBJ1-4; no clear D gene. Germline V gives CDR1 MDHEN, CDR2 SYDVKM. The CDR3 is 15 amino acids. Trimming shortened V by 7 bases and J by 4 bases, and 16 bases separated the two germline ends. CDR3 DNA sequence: TGTGCCAGCACCCGGCGGCGAGTCGTTAATGAAAAACTGTTTTTT. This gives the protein CASTRRRVVNEKLFF.

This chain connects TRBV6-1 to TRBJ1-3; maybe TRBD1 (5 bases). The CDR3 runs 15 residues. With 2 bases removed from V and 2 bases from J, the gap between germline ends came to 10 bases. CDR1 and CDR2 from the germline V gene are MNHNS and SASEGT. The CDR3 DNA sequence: TGTGCCAGCAGTGAACGGGGGAGCCCTGGAAACACCATATATTTT. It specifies CASSERGSPGNTIYF.

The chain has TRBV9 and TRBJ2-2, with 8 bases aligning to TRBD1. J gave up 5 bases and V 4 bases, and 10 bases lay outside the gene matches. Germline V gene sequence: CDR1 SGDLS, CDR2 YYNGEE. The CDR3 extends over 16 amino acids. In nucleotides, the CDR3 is TGTGCCAGCAGCCCCCACGACAGGGGTAGGACCGGGGAGCTGTTTTTT. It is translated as CASSPHDRGRTGELFF. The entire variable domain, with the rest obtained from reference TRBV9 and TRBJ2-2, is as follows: DSGVTQTPKHLITATGQRVTLRCSPRSGDLSVYWYQQSLDQGLQFLIQYYNGEERAKGNILERFSAQQFPDLHSELNLSSLELGDSALYFCASSPHDRGRTGELFFGEGSRLTVL.

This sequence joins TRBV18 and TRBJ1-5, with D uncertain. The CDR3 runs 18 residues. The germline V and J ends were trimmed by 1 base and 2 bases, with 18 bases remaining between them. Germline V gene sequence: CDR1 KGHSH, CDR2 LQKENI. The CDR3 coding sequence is TGTGCCAGCTCACCACTTGAGCTCGCTCTGGCGGGCAATCAGCCCCAGCATTTT. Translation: CASSPLELALAGNQPQHF.

This chain's CDR3 is CASSRGETQYF. CDR3 DNA: TGTGCCAGCAGCCGGGGGGAGACCCAGTACTTC. The chain links TRBV7-9 to TRBJ2-5, with a weak D call TRBD2 (6 bases). Germline V gene sequence: CDR1 SEHNR, CDR2 FQNEAQ (reference sequence). The CDR3 loop spans 11 amino acids. V shed 5 bases and J shed 5 bases, with 6 bases lying between them.

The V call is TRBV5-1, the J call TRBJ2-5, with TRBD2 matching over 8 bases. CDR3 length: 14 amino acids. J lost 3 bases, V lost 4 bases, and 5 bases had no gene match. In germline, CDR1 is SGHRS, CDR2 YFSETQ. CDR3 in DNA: TGCGCCAGCAGCCTGGCGCGGGGGGAAGAGACCCAGTACTTC. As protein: CASSLARGEETQYF. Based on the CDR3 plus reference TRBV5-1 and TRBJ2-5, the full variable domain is KAGVTQTPRYLIKTRGQQVTLSCSPISGHRSVSWYQQTPGQGLQFLFEYFSETQRNKGNFPGRFSGRQFSNSRSEMNVSTLELGDSALYLCASSLARGEETQYFGPGTRLLVL.

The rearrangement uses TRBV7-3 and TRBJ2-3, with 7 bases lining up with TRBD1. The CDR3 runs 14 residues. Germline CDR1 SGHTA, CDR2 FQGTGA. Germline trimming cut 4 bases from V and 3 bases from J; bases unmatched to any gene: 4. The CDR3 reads CASSSSGQTDTQYF. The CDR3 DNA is TGTGCCAGCAGCTCCTCGGGACAGACAGATACGCAGTATTTT.

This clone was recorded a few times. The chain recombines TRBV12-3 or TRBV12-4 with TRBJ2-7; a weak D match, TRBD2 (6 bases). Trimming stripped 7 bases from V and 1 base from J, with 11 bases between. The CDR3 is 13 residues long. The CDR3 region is CASTGTHSYEQYF. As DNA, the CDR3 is TGTGCCAGCACTGGGACTCATTCCTACGAGCAGTACTTC.

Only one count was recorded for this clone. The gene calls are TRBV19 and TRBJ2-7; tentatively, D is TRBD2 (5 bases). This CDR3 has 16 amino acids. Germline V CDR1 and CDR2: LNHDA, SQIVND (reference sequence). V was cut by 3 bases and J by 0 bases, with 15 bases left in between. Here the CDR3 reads CASSIVASQYSYEQYF. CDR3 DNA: TGTGCCAGTAGTATTGTAGCGTCGCAGTACTCCTACGAGCAGTACTTC.

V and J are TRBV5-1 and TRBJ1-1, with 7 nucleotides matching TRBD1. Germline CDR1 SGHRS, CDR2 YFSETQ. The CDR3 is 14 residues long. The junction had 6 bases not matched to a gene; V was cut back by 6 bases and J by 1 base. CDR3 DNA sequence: TGCGCCAGCATCCGGGACAGCAAGAACACTGAAGCTTTCTTT. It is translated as CASIRDSKNTEAFF.

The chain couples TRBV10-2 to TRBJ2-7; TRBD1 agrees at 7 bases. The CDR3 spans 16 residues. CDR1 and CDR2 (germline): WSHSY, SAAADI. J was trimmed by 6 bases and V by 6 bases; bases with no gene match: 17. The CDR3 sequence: CASRGTGVAISGEQYF. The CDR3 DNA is TGCGCCAGCAGGGGCACAGGGGTAGCGATTTCAGGCGAGCAGTACTTC.

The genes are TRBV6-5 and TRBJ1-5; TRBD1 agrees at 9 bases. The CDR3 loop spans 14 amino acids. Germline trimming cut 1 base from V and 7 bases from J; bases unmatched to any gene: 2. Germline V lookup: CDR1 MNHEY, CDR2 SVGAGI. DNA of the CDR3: TGTGCCAGCAGTTACTTACAGGGGGCCCAGCCCCAGCATTTT. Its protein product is CASSYLQGAQPQHF.

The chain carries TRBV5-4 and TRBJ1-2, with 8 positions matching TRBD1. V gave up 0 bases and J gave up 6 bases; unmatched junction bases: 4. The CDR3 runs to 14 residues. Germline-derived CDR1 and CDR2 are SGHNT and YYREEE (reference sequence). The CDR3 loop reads CASSLAVTGDGYTF. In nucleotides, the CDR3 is TGTGCCAGCAGCTTGGCCGTGACAGGGGATGGCTACACCTTC.